The T cell receptor (beta chain) under discussion was sequenced for a study of blood T cell repertoires in COVID-19 (dated by TCRdb to about 2020). Broadly, across the study: Samples covering the acute and convalescent phases of COVID-19 were provided by collaborators in the United States, Italy and Spain. A freely available public database, intended as a resource for researchers studying the immune response to SARS-CoV-2, is where the repertoires were released. Where HLA class I and class II types were available, the types were taken from metadata supplied by the sample provider, not from assay-based typing. The material from the prospective study consisted of cDNA or gDNA derived from T cells, B-cell-depleted T cells, or PBMCs. The samples were drawn from the first 160 participants of the ongoing ImmuneRACE study and from 1,254 subjects provided by 6 global collaborators. Deeply sampled blood TCRbeta repertoires from subjects exposed to, actively infected with, or recovered from COVID-19 were included in the dataset. The sample metadata nearly always contained a de-identified subject ID, COVID-19 status, age in years and sex.

General conclusions and limits of the study: Clinical and demographic metadata were provided uncurated, with the amount varying by source and participant.

Whole blood was collected in K2EDTA tubes by collaborating institutions according to the institutions' own protocols. Collaborator samples were shipped for TCRbeta analysis as frozen whole blood, isolated PBMCs, or DNA extracted from either sample type. Based on the germline V gene, the CDR1 and CDR2 sequences are KGHSH and LQKENI. V loses 3 bases, J loses 2 bases, and the germline ends lie 16 bases apart. The CDR3, from cysteine to phenylalanine, totals 16 residues. Only CDR3 DNA is held: 48 bases, read in frame from base 1. TCRbeta CDR3 regions were amplified from genomic DNA using the immunoSEQ Assay, a bias-controlled multiplex PCR. Processing in the source paper ran as follows. Nucleated cell counts per sample were estimated from amplification of reference gene primers within the assay. To quantify the absolute abundance of each unique TCRbeta CDR3 rearrangement, sequence reads were collapsed and filtered. Productive Simpson clonality was computed per sample as the square root of Simpson's diversity index over productive rearrangements. TCRdb took this table from immuneACCESS and kept in-frame rearrangements with V and J called. Such tables lack part of the clones; where checked against another copy, unresolved V genes explain under half of the gap, and the rest is unexplained. V and J calls and clone size come straight from that table; D and trimming were deduced from the DNA. The sample table holds approximately 210,000 clones, of which 83% were seen once. The ten largest make up approximately 2.6% of the sample.

As to this clone: Its antigen has not been determined. No much larger clone exists at a distance of one base, and base qualities are not known.

Here the chain combines TRBV18 and TRBJ1-2; the D gene remains uncertain. The origin of this receptor is a woman in her 70s with active or convalescent COVID-19. Material: peripheral blood. This receptor carries the CDR3 CASSPNPAVLNYGYTF. Read as DNA, the sequence is TGTGCCAGCTCACCCAACCCAGCGGTTCTCAACTATGGCTACACCTTC.